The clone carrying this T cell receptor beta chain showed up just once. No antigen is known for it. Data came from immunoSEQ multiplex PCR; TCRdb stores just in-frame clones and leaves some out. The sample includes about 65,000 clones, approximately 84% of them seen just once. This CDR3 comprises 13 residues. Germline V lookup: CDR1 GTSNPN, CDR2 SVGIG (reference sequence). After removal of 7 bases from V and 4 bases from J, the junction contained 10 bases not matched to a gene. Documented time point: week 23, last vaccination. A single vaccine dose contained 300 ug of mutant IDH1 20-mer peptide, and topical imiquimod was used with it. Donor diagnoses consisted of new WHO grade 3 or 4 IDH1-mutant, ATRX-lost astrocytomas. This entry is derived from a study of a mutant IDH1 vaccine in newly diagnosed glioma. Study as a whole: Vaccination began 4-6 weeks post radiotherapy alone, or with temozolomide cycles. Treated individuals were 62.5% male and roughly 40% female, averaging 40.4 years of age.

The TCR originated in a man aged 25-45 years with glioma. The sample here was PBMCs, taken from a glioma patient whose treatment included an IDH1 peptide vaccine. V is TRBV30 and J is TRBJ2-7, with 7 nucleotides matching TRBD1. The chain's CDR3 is CASGTEGPYEQYF. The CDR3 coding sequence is TGTGCCTCCGGGACAGAGGGTCCTTACGAGCAGTACTTC. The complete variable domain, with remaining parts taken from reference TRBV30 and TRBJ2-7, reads SQTIHQWPATLVQPVGSPLSLECTVEGTSNPNLYWYRQAAGRGLQLLFYSVGIGQISSEVPQNLSASRPQDRQFILSSKKLLLSDSGFYLCASGTEGPYEQYFGPGTRLTVT.